The entry that follows covers one T cell receptor (beta chain) sequence. This clonotype was seen a handful of times. The specificity of this receptor is unknown. The input lacks base qualities; no much larger clone sits a single base away. Sequencing used an Illumina HiSeq 2500. Quantitative 5'-RACE with molecular barcodes was used to prepare TCR beta libraries. The published analysis was carried out like this. Disease-linked TCR variants were identified with a new computational method built on a probabilistic model of VDJ rearrangement. TCRdb reanalyzed the raw reads on its own, using fastp at Q25 for trimming and MiXCR for clone calling, and kept in-frame beta chains. Entries are consolidated by CDR3 protein sequence, retaining the most common genes and DNA. The V and J calls were determined by TCRdb, not by the authors. The sample yields 200,000 to 250,000 distinct CDR3 sequences; about a sixth were counted once. Approximately 40% of the sample is taken by the ten largest.

The CDR1 and CDR2 encoded by the germline V gene are SGHTA and FQGTGA. V loses 6 bases, J loses 8 bases, and the germline ends lie 16 bases apart. From cysteine to phenylalanine, the CDR3 is 13 amino acids long. Of the read, only the CDR3 DNA is kept; its 39 bases are in frame from base 1. These data originate in a study of CD8 T cells in ankylosing spondylitis (dated by TCRdb to about 2017). For the wider study: The study set out to find disease-linked TCR variants by profiling T cell receptor beta repertoires in ankylosing spondylitis patients and healthy donors. In total, the full study cohort was made up of 100 to 140 healthy donors and about two dozen ankylosing spondylitis patients. Peripheral blood was sampled, and synovial fluid was additionally collected from ankylosing spondylitis patients.

Results and caveats for the whole study, not just this receptor: Blood from ankylosing spondylitis patients appeared to be characterized by a TCR beta motif composed of about 8 highly homologous amino acid variants. The disease-linked clones showed a CD8+ phenotype and occurred at relatively low frequencies in peripheral blood. Some motif variants were previously reported in synovial fluid and blood of reactive arthritis patients, suggesting common disease-initiation mechanisms. According to the report, matched synovial fluid samples from ankylosing spondylitis patients were significantly enriched for the disease-linked clones.

The TCR sequence derives from a male donor with ankylosing spondylitis. Recombination linked TRBV7-3 to TRBJ1-1, and TRBD1 may be the D gene, going by 5 matching bases. The sequencing sample was made of blood, either unsorted or a sorted T cell fraction (not recorded which). CDR3 sequence: CASRGGSMGEAFF. At the DNA level, the sequence is TGTGCCAGCAGGGGGGGTTCTATGGGCGAAGCTTTCTTT.